Here is one TCR beta chain with its context. Its antigen is unknown. No quality values exist for individual bases; no much larger clone is one base distant. The germline V gene (reference sequence) sets CDR1 to SGHNT and CDR2 to YYREEE. The V end loses 0 bases and the J end loses 2 bases, and a stretch of 10 bases separates them. From its cysteine to its phenylalanine, the CDR3 spans 15 amino acids. Of the read, only the CDR3 DNA is kept; its 45 bases are in frame from base 1. The CDR3 regions of human TCRbeta chains were subjected to immunosequencing. The authors processed their data as follows. TCRs in the repertoires were compared against a reference library of SARS-CoV-2-specific TCRs that had been generated with the MIRA antigen-specificity platform. Breadth was defined as the fraction of unique TCRs that were SARS-CoV-2-associated. Depth was defined as the fraction of total T cells that were SARS-CoV-2-associated. Using the MIRA data, each spike-specific TCR was assigned both to the spike region to which the TCR was reactive and to a CD4 or CD8 class. Log10-transformed breadth and depth values were compared by one-way ANOVA with Sidak's multiple comparisons tests. This is the immuneACCESS table as TCRdb keeps it, with only in-frame sequences that have V and J called. A part of the clones is gone; compared with another copy, unresolved V genes explain less than half, and the rest is unexplained. The V and J calls and clone size are taken from that table; D and trimming were inferred from the DNA. Present in this sample are about 150,000 clones, 86% of which were seen just once. The ten largest clones represent under 7% of the sample.

This sample was included in a study of T cell responses to AZD1222 COVID-19 vaccine listed by TCRdb under 2021. Context from the whole study: A total of over 230 trial participants underwent TCR sequencing, of whom around 200 received two doses of AZD1222 and 26 received two doses of the MenACWY control vaccine. Enrollment into the trials was organized by age into subgroups of 18-55, 56-69 and 70-plus years, and those subgroups contained roughly 150, 30 and 60 TCR-sequenced participants, respectively. The research as a whole found: Only a handful of AZD1222 recipients were SARS-CoV-2 seropositive at baseline, limiting conclusions about previously exposed vaccinees. Nearly half of unique spike-specific TCRs reportedly recognized epitopes outside regions mutated in the B.1.351 and B.1.1.7 variants. In the small 56-69-year group, the increase in depth fell short of significance, most likely because of low power. After two AZD1222 doses, spike-specific TCR breadth and depth were significantly higher than at day 0 and than in MenACWY recipients. Because no day 14 peak-response samples were available, the repertoires could be characterized only after the peak T cell response. The whole spike protein was spanned by vaccine-associated CD4 TCRs, and dominant responses were seen in regions 160-218 and 743-854. Participants were mostly white British, with more females than males. The authors suggested clonal diversity may have been underestimated.

This sample's time point label indicates: baseline before first vaccination. The sample's treatment or condition label, in plain terms: meningococcal conjugate vaccine given as trial control. Vaccinee samples were obtained from the UK trials COV001 and COV002, which included a single-blind randomized controlled phase 2/3 trial of AZD1222 (ChAdOx1 nCoV-19) in healthy adults. For TCRbeta chain sequencing, PBMC samples from trial participants were taken at day 0 and at day 28 after the second dose. The chain links TRBV5-4 with TRBJ2-3, with TRBD2 as a weak D call on 6 bases. The TCR sequence derives from an adult in good health. Sequenced here: peripheral blood, sampled on day 0 of MenACWY control vaccination. The bases read TGTGCCAGCAGCTTGGGGACTACTAACACAGATACGCAGTATTTT. Translated, this gives CASSLGTTNTDTQYF.